This T cell receptor (beta chain) was recorded in a study of T cells after yellow fever vaccination. Overall study: Researchers used SMART-Seq v4 Ultra Low Input to prepare fractions that had low cell numbers. General study results and limits: Detected again after the booster were most primary-vaccination clones, at 96% CD4 and around 91% CD8. The CD4 compartment and the CD8 compartment contained a small share of clonotypes in common.

CDR1 and CDR2 (germline): SGHDT, YYEEEE. The CDR3 runs to 16 residues. Deletions cut 4 bases from V and 6 bases from J, with 20 bases between. As TCR cDNA was made by 5'RACE template switching, a universal primer site and UMIs were added. TCRdb reprocessed the 5' RACE reads with MiXCR, giving one entry per CDR3 protein. The sample contains some 110,000 distinct CDR3 sequences, 8.4% of which appear only once. This clonotype occurred many times. Antigen: not known. This clonotype was sampled from a man aged 25-45 years who received the YFV17D yellow fever vaccine. The chain has TRBV5-6 and TRBJ2-1; the D is unclear. The sequencing used CD8+ T cells sorted from PBMCs, collected 45 days after the yellow fever booster vaccination. The CDR3 loop is CASSPRVQYPTNEQFF. As DNA, the CDR3 is TGTGCCAGCAGCCCAAGGGTGCAATATCCGACCAATGAGCAGTTCTTC.